The source of this TCR beta chain is a study of T cell repertoires in cytomegalovirus infection. The wider study: Alongside well-studied HLA-B-restricted CMV epitopes, recently identified HLA-C-restricted CMV epitopes were also used. Carrying CMV and the relevant HLA type showed in public TCR beta signatures. General study points: Across the ex vivo response, the dominant clonotypes were HLA-C-restricted CMV-specific TCR beta clonotypes. Summed public TCR beta family frequency identified CMV carriers bearing the relevant HLA.

This clonotype was seen a handful of times. Its antigen is unidentified. CDR1 and CDR2 from the germline V gene are MNHEY and SVGEGT. CDR3 size: 15 residues. The V end lost 6 bases, the J end lost 9 bases, and 21 bases lay between the germline ends. TCRdb reanalysed the reads using MiXCR and keeps one entry per CDR3 protein. The sample comprises 900,000 to 950,000 distinct CDR3 sequences, 31% of which are singletons, and about 14% rests with the top ten. Specimen: cultured CD8+ T cells from PBMCs, collected from culture after CMV antigen stimulation. The V and J genes are TRBV6-2 or TRBV6-3 and TRBJ2-1; D unresolved. The origin of this receptor is a human donor in good health (CMV status not recorded). Some clones in this sample may be carry-over from other donors' samples. The CDR3 region is CASSGGSYISSEQFF. CDR3 bases: TGTGCCAGCAGCGGCGGATCATACATATCCAGTGAGCAGTTCTTC.